The T cell receptor beta chain under discussion was sequenced for a study of beta chain features in type 1 diabetes. Study-wide results and caveats: When VDJ junctions were examined, type 1 diabetes patients showed fewer insertions and more deletions. It was among patients, rather than healthy donors, that naive, central memory and Treg TCRB repertoires appeared more similar. With patients and controls alike, PCR might favor shorter templates to an equal degree. Researchers report that Type 1 diabetes patients had moderately but significantly shorter TCRB CDR3s across all four CD4+ subsets.

As for this clone: Its antigen is still unknown.

Every bit of the isolated RNA underwent reverse transcription, so sequencing read expressed TCRB transcripts. Only in-frame clones appear in the TCRdb table, and some are missing; sequencing was by immunoSEQ multiplex PCR. This table holds a few hundred thousand clones, 9.6% found once. V shed 5 bases, J shed 5 bases, and the junction held 9 bases outside the gene matches. The CDR3 sequence is 16 residues long. Germline values: CDR1 MGHRA, CDR2 YSYEKL. V usage is TRBV4-1 and J usage is TRBJ2-3, with 11 bases that match TRBD2. The TCR originated in a woman younger than 30 in good health. The source material was naive CD4+ T cells from blood. The CDR3 region is CASSSPTSGSRDTQYF. CDR3 DNA sequence: TGCGCCAGCAGCTCCCCAACTAGCGGGAGTCGAGATACGCAGTATTTT.